These T cell receptor beta chains were read from a single sample in a study of control samples from healthy donors and cancer patients. The data were produced by immunoSEQ multiplex PCR, yet TCRdb's version contains in-frame clones alone and is incomplete. The profile shows about 120,000 clones, more than 70% of them singletons. Source material: blood. The receptors shown here come from a woman aged 70-85 years in good health. The CDR3 runs from the conserved cysteine through the conserved F or W. A D gene is named only where the DNA matches it firmly. The size of a clone is reported for some rows only, either as once, few or many, or as a class for expanded clones.

d_call: TRBD1
clone_size: .
v_call: TRBV2
j_call: TRBJ1-4
cdr3_nt: TGTGCCAGCAGTGACAGGGGGGGGCATGAAAAACTGTTTTTT
cdr3_aa: CASSDRGGHEKLFF

d_call: .
clone_size: .
v_call: TRBV6-4
j_call: TRBJ1-1
cdr3_nt: TGTGCCAGCAGGGAGGCTGGGGACACTGAAGCTTTCTTT
cdr3_aa: CASREAGDTEAFF

d_call: TRBD2
clone_size: .
v_call: TRBV3-1/TRBV3-2
j_call: TRBJ2-1
cdr3_nt: TGTGCCAGCAGCCCCCCTTTCACCGGGGGGAATGAGCAGTTCTTC
cdr3_aa: CASSPPFTGGNEQFF

d_call: .
clone_size: .
v_call: TRBV7-3
j_call: TRBJ2-1
cdr3_nt: TGTGCCAGCAGCCTATCCGGCTACAATGAGCAGTTCTTC
cdr3_aa: CASSLSGYNEQFF

d_call: TRBD1
clone_size: .
v_call: TRBV9
j_call: TRBJ2-1
cdr3_nt: TGTGCCAGCAGCGGCCGGGACAGGGGCCTCGATGAGCAGTTCTTC
cdr3_aa: CASSGRDRGLDEQFF

d_call: .
clone_size: .
v_call: TRBV9
j_call: TRBJ2-7
cdr3_nt: TGTGCCAGCAGCGCGGACCCAGGGGCCTCCTACGAGCAGTACTTC
cdr3_aa: CASSADPGASYEQYF

d_call: TRBD2
clone_size: once
v_call: TRBV5-4
j_call: TRBJ2-1
cdr3_nt: TGTGCCAGCGGGCTTGGGCTGGCGGGGGGGGCCTACAATGAGCAGTTCTTC
cdr3_aa: CASGLGLAGGAYNEQFF

d_call: TRBD1
clone_size: .
v_call: TRBV5-1
j_call: TRBJ1-2
cdr3_nt: TGCGCCAGCAGCTCTTCCGGGACAGATGATTACTATGGCTACACCTTC
cdr3_aa: CASSSSGTDDYYGYTF

d_call: TRBD1
clone_size: .
v_call: TRBV6-5
j_call: TRBJ1-2
cdr3_nt: TGTGCCAGCAGTTTCCTACAGGGGGCGGCTGGCTACACCTTC
cdr3_aa: CASSFLQGAAGYTF

d_call: .
clone_size: few
v_call: TRBV5-1
j_call: TRBJ2-3
cdr3_nt: TGCGCCAGCAGCTTCGGGTCCCCCACAGATACGCAGTATTTT
cdr3_aa: CASSFGSPTDTQYF

d_call: TRBD2
clone_size: .
v_call: TRBV4-1
j_call: TRBJ2-5
cdr3_nt: TGCGCCAGCAGCCAAAGGAGGACTAGCGGGGGTGCTGAGACCCAGTACTTC
cdr3_aa: CASSQRRTSGGAETQYF

d_call: .
clone_size: .
v_call: TRBV7-2
j_call: TRBJ2-1
cdr3_nt: TGTGCCAGCAGCTTAGTCAGGGAAGCACCCTACAATGAGCAGTTCTTC
cdr3_aa: CASSLVREAPYNEQFF

d_call: TRBD1
clone_size: .
v_call: TRBV7-9
j_call: TRBJ2-2
cdr3_nt: TGTGCCAGCAGCTGGCGACAGGGGAACACCGGGGAGCTGTTTTTT
cdr3_aa: CASSWRQGNTGELFF

d_call: .
clone_size: .
v_call: TRBV27
j_call: TRBJ1-6
cdr3_nt: TGTGCCAGCAGTTTACCCCCGGGGAGCTCCTATAATTCACCCCTCCACTTT
cdr3_aa: CASSLPPGSSYNSPLHF

d_call: .
clone_size: .
v_call: TRBV29-1
j_call: TRBJ1-5
cdr3_nt: TGCAGCGTTGCATCAGGGAAAGGCAATCAGCCCCAGCATTTT
cdr3_aa: CSVASGKGNQPQHF

d_call: TRBD2
clone_size: .
v_call: TRBV9
j_call: TRBJ2-2
cdr3_nt: TGTGCCAGCAGCGTAGCGGCTAGCGGGGGAAACACCGGGGAGCTGTTTTTT
cdr3_aa: CASSVAASGGNTGELFF

d_call: TRBD1
clone_size: .
v_call: TRBV5-1
j_call: TRBJ2-3
cdr3_nt: TGCGCCAGCGCCCGAGGGAAGGGACAGGGGGTGACAGATACGCAGTATTTT
cdr3_aa: CASARGKGQGVTDTQYF

d_call: TRBD1
clone_size: .
v_call: TRBV6-4
j_call: TRBJ1-5
cdr3_nt: TGTGCCAGCCTGAGGGACAGGGGGCCCCTGGGGCTGTGTAGCAATCAGCCCCAGCATTTT
cdr3_aa: CASLRDRGPLGLCSNQPQHF

d_call: TRBD2
clone_size: .
v_call: TRBV7-2
j_call: TRBJ2-1
cdr3_nt: TGTGCCAGCAGCTCCTCTAGCGGGGGGGTTCATGAGCAGTTCTTC
cdr3_aa: CASSSSSGGVHEQFF

d_call: TRBD1
clone_size: .
v_call: TRBV18
j_call: TRBJ2-5
cdr3_nt: TGTGCCAGCTCACCGGTAAACAGGGGACAAGAGACCCAGTACTTC
cdr3_aa: CASSPVNRGQETQYF

d_call: .
clone_size: .
v_call: TRBV9
j_call: TRBJ1-3
cdr3_nt: TGTGCCAGCAGCGTAGAACAGACCAGCTCTGGAAACACCATATATTTT
cdr3_aa: CASSVEQTSSGNTIYF

d_call: .
clone_size: few
v_call: TRBV3-1/TRBV3-2
j_call: TRBJ2-1
cdr3_nt: TGTGCCAGCAGCCAAGAATCCCCCCCACACAATGAGCAGTTCTTC
cdr3_aa: CASSQESPPHNEQFF

d_call: TRBD1
clone_size: .
v_call: TRBV5-5
j_call: TRBJ1-3
cdr3_nt: TGTGCCAGCAGCTCCATGGGACAGGGGGCCGGAAACACCATATATTTT
cdr3_aa: CASSSMGQGAGNTIYF

d_call: .
clone_size: .
v_call: TRBV9
j_call: TRBJ2-3
cdr3_nt: TGTGCCAGCAGCGTCCCGTTAGCGGAGTCCACAGATACGCAGTATTTT
cdr3_aa: CASSVPLAESTDTQYF

d_call: .
clone_size: .
v_call: TRBV5-1
j_call: TRBJ2-4
cdr3_nt: TGCGCCAGCAGCTTGGGCGCGGGGCAGGGGGGACGAGACATTCAGTACTTC
cdr3_aa: CASSLGAGQGGRDIQYF

d_call: .
clone_size: .
v_call: TRBV6-6
j_call: TRBJ1-2
cdr3_nt: TGTGCCAGCAGTTACTCGAGGGCAGATGGCTACACCTTC
cdr3_aa: CASSYSRADGYTF

d_call: .
clone_size: .
v_call: TRBV9
j_call: TRBJ1-4
cdr3_nt: TGTGCCAGCAGCGAAAGAGGGGTCCCGGATGAAAAACTGTTTTTT
cdr3_aa: CASSERGVPDEKLFF

d_call: TRBD1
clone_size: .
v_call: TRBV5-1
j_call: TRBJ2-2
cdr3_nt: TGCGCCAGCAGCAAGGACAGGTCTACCGGGGAGCTGTTTTTT
cdr3_aa: CASSKDRSTGELFF

d_call: .
clone_size: .
v_call: TRBV29-1
j_call: TRBJ1-1
cdr3_nt: TGCAGCGCCCGACAGGTTCTGAACACTGAAGCTTTCTTT
cdr3_aa: CSARQVLNTEAFF

d_call: .
clone_size: .
v_call: TRBV3-1/TRBV3-2
j_call: TRBJ1-2
cdr3_nt: TGTGCCAGCAGCCGCGGGTCCTTCTATGGCTACACCTTC
cdr3_aa: CASSRGSFYGYTF

d_call: .
clone_size: .
v_call: TRBV6-5
j_call: TRBJ1-1
cdr3_nt: TGTGCCAGCAGGGGAGTGACCACGAACACTGAAGCTTTCTTT
cdr3_aa: CASRGVTTNTEAFF

d_call: .
clone_size: .
v_call: TRBV29-1
j_call: TRBJ1-1
cdr3_nt: TGCAGCGCCCCCCTCGTTGGAGACGTAGAAGCTTTCTTT
cdr3_aa: CSAPLVGDVEAFF

d_call: .
clone_size: .
v_call: TRBV5-7
j_call: TRBJ1-1
cdr3_nt: TGTGCCAGCAGCTTAAAATTCTGGGAGGGCATGAACACTGAAGCTTTCTTT
cdr3_aa: CASSLKFWEGMNTEAFF

d_call: .
clone_size: .
v_call: TRBV10-1
j_call: TRBJ1-1
cdr3_nt: TGCGCCAGCAGATGGCTGAGGAGAGCTTTCTTT
cdr3_aa: CASRWLRRAFF

d_call: .
clone_size: once
v_call: TRBV18
j_call: TRBJ2-1
cdr3_nt: TGTGCCAGCTCACCCGGGGCAAATGAGCAGTTCTTC
cdr3_aa: CASSPGANEQFF

d_call: .
clone_size: .
v_call: TRBV5-4
j_call: TRBJ1-2
cdr3_nt: TGTGCCAGCAGCTCCAAAGACACGGATCGGGGCTACACCTTC
cdr3_aa: CASSSKDTDRGYTF

d_call: TRBD1
clone_size: .
v_call: TRBV3-1/TRBV3-2
j_call: TRBJ1-6
cdr3_nt: TGTGCCAGCACCCCAGGGGGGGCGGGTTCACCCCTCCACTTT
cdr3_aa: CASTPGGAGSPLHF

d_call: .
clone_size: .
v_call: TRBV5-1
j_call: TRBJ2-5
cdr3_nt: TGCGCCAGCAGCTTGGAGCTAGCTGGGGTGGGGGAGACCCAGTACTTC
cdr3_aa: CASSLELAGVGETQYF

d_call: .
clone_size: .
v_call: TRBV27
j_call: TRBJ2-7
cdr3_nt: TGTGCCAGCAGTAGCTCAGGGGCCTACGAGCAGTACTTC
cdr3_aa: CASSSSGAYEQYF

d_call: TRBD1
clone_size: .
v_call: TRBV10-3
j_call: TRBJ2-3
cdr3_nt: TGTGCCATCAGCTTGGACAGGGCATCATATACGCAGTATTTT
cdr3_aa: CAISLDRASYTQYF

d_call: TRBD2
clone_size: .
v_call: TRBV3-1/TRBV3-2
j_call: TRBJ2-3
cdr3_nt: TGTGCCAGCATCGGGGGGACCACAGATACGCAGTATTTT
cdr3_aa: CASIGGTTDTQYF

d_call: .
clone_size: .
v_call: TRBV15
j_call: TRBJ1-3
cdr3_nt: TGTGCCACCAGCAGAGGGACCCTAGAAGGGGGAAACACCATATATTTT
cdr3_aa: CATSRGTLEGGNTIYF

d_call: .
clone_size: .
v_call: TRBV25-1
j_call: TRBJ2-4
cdr3_nt: TGTGCCAGCAGTGAAAGCGTGGGGGGTACGGTAGCCAAAAACATTCAGTACTTC
cdr3_aa: CASSESVGGTVAKNIQYF

d_call: .
clone_size: .
v_call: TRBV11-2
j_call: TRBJ1-2
cdr3_nt: TGTGCCAGCAGCTCGTCGGAGTACTATGGCTACACCTTC
cdr3_aa: CASSSSEYYGYTF

d_call: .
clone_size: .
v_call: TRBV4-3
j_call: TRBJ2-1
cdr3_nt: TGCGCCAGCAGCCTCCTAGGGGGGGGTTCCAATGAGCAGTTCTTC
cdr3_aa: CASSLLGGGSNEQFF

d_call: .
clone_size: few
v_call: TRBV6-2/TRBV6-3
j_call: TRBJ1-2
cdr3_nt: TGTGCCAGCAGTCATGTAGACAGGATTCAACTAAGAGGCTACACCTTC
cdr3_aa: CASSHVDRIQLRGYTF

d_call: TRBD2
clone_size: .
v_call: TRBV9
j_call: TRBJ2-5
cdr3_nt: TGTGCCAGCAGCGTAGGGATCGGGGAGGGTAGCGAGACCCAGTACTTC
cdr3_aa: CASSVGIGEGSETQYF

d_call: .
clone_size: .
v_call: TRBV7-9
j_call: TRBJ2-3
cdr3_nt: TGTGCCAGCAGCTTAGGCGACCCTCCGGGCCCGGGGCCCCCAGATACGCAGTATTTT
cdr3_aa: CASSLGDPPGPGPPDTQYF